Presented here are 13 T cell receptor beta chains from one specimen sequenced in a study. Profiling relied on immunoSEQ multiplex PCR, and the TCRdb table lists in-frame clones only, not all of them. The table lists about 68,000 clones, 93% of them singletons. Sequencing used PBMCs. All receptors derive from a man aged 40-50 years with rheumatoid arthritis.

The chain is built from TRBV30 and TRBJ2-7; 8 nucleotides line up with TRBD1. The CDR3 is made up of 13 amino acids. V shed 1 base, J shed 7 bases, and the junction held 6 bases outside the gene matches. Germline loops: CDR1 GTSNPN, CDR2 SVGIG (reference sequence). The CDR3 is CAWSGQGAWEQYF. DNA of the CDR3: TGTGCCTGGAGTGGGCAGGGGGCATGGGAGCAGTACTTC.

This chain links TRBV6-4 with TRBJ2-1; D is undetermined. Looked up from germline, CDR1 is MRHNA and CDR2 is SNTAGT. Trimming cost V 0 bases and J 7 bases, with 13 bases left between them. This CDR3 region has 15 residues. CDR3 in amino acids: CASSDSYLLGNEQFF. CDR3 coding DNA: TGTGCCAGCAGTGACTCCTACTTACTTGGTAATGAGCAGTTCTTC.

This sequence joins TRBV3-1 (or the pseudogene TRBV3-2) and TRBJ1-2; 10 nucleotides agree with TRBD1. This CDR3 is 16 amino acids long. Germline-derived CDR1 and CDR2 are LGHDT and YNNKEL (reference sequence). J lost 5 bases, V lost 2 bases, and 8 bases had no gene match. CDR3 sequence: CASSQSSTGGAYGYTF. The CDR3, as DNA: TGTGCCAGCAGCCAATCCTCGACAGGGGGCGCGTATGGCTACACCTTC.

The genes are TRBV24-1 and TRBJ2-2; 8 nucleotides match TRBD2. With V trimmed by 4 bases and J by 2 bases, 11 bases remained unmatched. The CDR3 loop spans 18 amino acids. The germline V gene encodes CDR1 KGHDR and CDR2 SFDVKD. The CDR3 here is CATSDPAGDSPNTGELFF. The CDR3 DNA sequence: TGTGCCACCAGTGACCCAGCGGGGGACTCCCCTAACACCGGGGAGCTGTTTTTT.

The chain employs TRBV4-1 and TRBJ2-1; TRBD2 matches at 16 bases. This CDR3 is 14 amino acids long. CDR1 and CDR2 from the germline V gene are MGHRA and YSYEKL. The ends lost 5 bases at V and 9 bases at J; junction bases unmatched: 1. The CDR3 DNA reads as TGCGCCAGCAGCGGGACTAGCGGGGGGGGTGAGCAGTTCTTC. Translation: CASSGTSGGGEQFF.

In its sample, this clone was seen once. Different DNA sequences within this sample yield the same CDR3. The gene calls are TRBV6-5 and TRBJ2-7; 12 bases fit TRBD2. The CDR3 has 13 amino acids. Germline V gene lookup returns CDR1 MNHEY and CDR2 SVGAGI. J gave up 3 bases and V 9 bases, and 3 bases lay outside the gene matches. The CDR3 nucleotides read TGTGCCAGTGGACTAGCGGGATTCTACGAGCAGTACTTC. Protein product: CASGLAGFYEQYF.

This clone appeared once. The J gene is TRBJ1-2, the V gene TRBV4-1; the match to TRBD1 covers 7 bases. Germline assignment: CDR1 MGHRA and CDR2 YSYEKL. CDR3 length: 16 residues. The V segment lost 3 bases and the J segment 0 bases; nucleotides outside the gene matches: 7. CDR3 residues: CASSQLQGSANYGYTF. CDR3 bases: TGCGCCAGCAGCCAGTTACAGGGGTCCGCTAACTATGGCTACACCTTC.

The rearrangement joins TRBV7-2 to TRBJ2-7, with unresolved D. This CDR3 has 14 residues. From germline, CDR1 is SGHTA and CDR2 FQGNSA. The V gene lost 1 base and the J gene lost 0 bases, with 7 bases spanning the gap. DNA of the CDR3: TGTGCCAGCAGCTTAGATTCCGCCTCCTACGAGCAGTACTTC. Translated, it gives CASSLDSASYEQYF.

The chain links TRBV7-9 to TRBJ1-1; TRBD1 is a possible D gene (6 bases). The CDR3 contains 14 residues. Deletions cut 4 bases from V and 10 bases from J, with 19 bases between. From germline, CDR1 is SEHNR and CDR2 FQNEAQ (reference sequence). CDR3 bases: TGTGCCAGCAGCTCCCGACAGGTACTATCGGGAGCTTTCTTT. Amino acid sequence: CASSSRQVLSGAFF.

This chain joins TRBV3-1 (or the pseudogene TRBV3-2) and TRBJ2-3; 8 nucleotides align to TRBD2. This CDR3 region has 19 residues. Germline CDR1 is LGHDT and CDR2 is YNNKEL (reference sequence). The V segment lost 3 bases and the J segment 2 bases; nucleotides outside the gene matches: 16. CDR3 amino acids: CASSHVPGGREVPTDTQYF. The CDR3 DNA reads TGTGCCAGCAGCCACGTCCCCGGGGGGCGGGAGGTCCCCACAGATACGCAGTATTTT.

The chain joins TRBV12-3 or TRBV12-4 to TRBJ2-3; tentative D call: TRBD2 (6 bases). V lost 0 bases and J lost 6, with 7 bases in between. The CDR3 is made up of 13 amino acids. The CDR3 region has the DNA TGTGCCAGCAGTTTAGCGGGACTGGATACGCAGTATTTT. Residues: CASSLAGLDTQYF.

The rearrangement joins TRBV7-6 to TRBJ2-2; no clear D gene. Deletions cut 1 base from V and 4 bases from J, with 7 bases between. The CDR3 covers 14 residues. Germline V CDR1 and CDR2: SGHVS, FNYEAQ. The CDR3 loop reads CASSLEGITGELFF. In DNA, the CDR3 is TGTGCCAGCAGCTTAGAAGGAATCACCGGGGAGCTGTTTTTT. Looking up the rest from reference TRBV7-6 and TRBJ2-2 gives the full variable domain: GAGVSQSPRYKVTKRGQDVALRCDPISGHVSLYWYRQALGQGPEFLTYFNYEAQQDKSGLPNDRFSAERPEGSISTLTIQRTEQRDSAMYRCASSLEGITGELFFGEGSRLTVL.

The gene calls are TRBV2 and TRBJ1-5; D is possibly TRBD1 (5 bases). This CDR3 is built from 14 residues. V was trimmed by 3 bases and J by 7 bases, leaving 13 bases between them. The germline V gene encodes CDR1 SNHLY and CDR2 FYNNEI. CDR3 loop: CASSDLTVGQPQHF. CDR3 nucleotide sequence: TGTGCCAGCAGTGACTTGACAGTCGGCCAGCCCCAGCATTTT.